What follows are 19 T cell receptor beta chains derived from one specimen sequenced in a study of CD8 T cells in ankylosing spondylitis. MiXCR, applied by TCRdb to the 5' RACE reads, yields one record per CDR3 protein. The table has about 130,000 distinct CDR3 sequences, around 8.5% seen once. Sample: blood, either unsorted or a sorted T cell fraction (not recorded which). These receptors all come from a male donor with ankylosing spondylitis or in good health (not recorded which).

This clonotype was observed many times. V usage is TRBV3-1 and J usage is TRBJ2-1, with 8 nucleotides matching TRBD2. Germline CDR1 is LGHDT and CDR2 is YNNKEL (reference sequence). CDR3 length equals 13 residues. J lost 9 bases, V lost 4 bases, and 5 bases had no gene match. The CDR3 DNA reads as TGTGCCAGCAGCCGGGGACTAGGCCTTGAGCAGTTCTTC. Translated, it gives CASSRGLGLEQFF.

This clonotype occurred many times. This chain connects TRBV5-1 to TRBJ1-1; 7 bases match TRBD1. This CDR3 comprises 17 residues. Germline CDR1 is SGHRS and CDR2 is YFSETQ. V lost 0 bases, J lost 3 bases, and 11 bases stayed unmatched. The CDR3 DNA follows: TGCGCCAGCAGCTTGGCCGGGATGGGCAGGGGGGACACTGAAGCTTTCTTT. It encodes CASSLAGMGRGDTEAFF.

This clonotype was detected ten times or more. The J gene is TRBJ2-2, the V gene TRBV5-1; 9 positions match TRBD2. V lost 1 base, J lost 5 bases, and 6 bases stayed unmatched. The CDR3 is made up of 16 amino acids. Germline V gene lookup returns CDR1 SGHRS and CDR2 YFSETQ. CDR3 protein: CASSLSAGGLTGELFF. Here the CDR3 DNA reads TGCGCCAGCAGCTTGTCAGCGGGAGGTTTAACCGGGGAGCTGTTTTTT.

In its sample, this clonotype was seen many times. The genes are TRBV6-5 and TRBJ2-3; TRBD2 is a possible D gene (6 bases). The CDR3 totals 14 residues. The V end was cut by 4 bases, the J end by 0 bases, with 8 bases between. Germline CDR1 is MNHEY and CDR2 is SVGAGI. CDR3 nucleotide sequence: TGTGCCAGCAGTTGGGGGACTAGCACAGATACGCAGTATTTT. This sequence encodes CASSWGTSTDTQYF.

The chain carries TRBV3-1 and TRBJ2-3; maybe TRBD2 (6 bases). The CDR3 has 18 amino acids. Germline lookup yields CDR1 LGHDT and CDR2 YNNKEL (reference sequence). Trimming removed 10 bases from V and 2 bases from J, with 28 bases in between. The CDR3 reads CAICFQLRLVSTTDTQYF. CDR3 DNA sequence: TGTGCCATCTGTTTCCAGCTACGACTAGTTTCAACCACAGATACGCAGTATTTT.

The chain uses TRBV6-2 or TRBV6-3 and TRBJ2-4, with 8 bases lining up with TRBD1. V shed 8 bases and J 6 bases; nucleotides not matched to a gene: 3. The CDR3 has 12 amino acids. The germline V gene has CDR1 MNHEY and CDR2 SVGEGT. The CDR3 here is CASEDRGNIQYF. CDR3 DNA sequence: TGTGCCAGCGAAGACAGGGGAAACATTCAGTACTTC.

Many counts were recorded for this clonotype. The CDR3 loop is CSVQGILSTEAFF. The CDR3 DNA reads as TGCAGCGTACAGGGGATTTTGTCCACTGAAGCTTTCTTT. The chain joins TRBV29-1 to TRBJ1-1; 7 bases are shared with TRBD1. The CDR3 runs 13 residues. The germline gives CDR1 SQVTM, CDR2 ANQGSEA. V was clipped by 6 bases and J by 4 bases; unmatched bases: 8.

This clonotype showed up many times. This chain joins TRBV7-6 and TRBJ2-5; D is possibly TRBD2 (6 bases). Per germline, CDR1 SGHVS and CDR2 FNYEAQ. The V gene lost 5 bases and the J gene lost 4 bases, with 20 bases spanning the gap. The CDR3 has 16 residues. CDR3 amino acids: CASSIRSGGSSETQYF. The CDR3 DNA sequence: TGTGCCAGCAGCATCCGTAGCGGTGGGAGTTCAGAGACCCAGTACTTC.

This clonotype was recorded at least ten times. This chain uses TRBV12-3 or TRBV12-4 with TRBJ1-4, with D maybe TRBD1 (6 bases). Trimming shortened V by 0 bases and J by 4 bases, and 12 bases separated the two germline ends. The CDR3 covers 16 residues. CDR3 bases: TGTGCCAGCAGTTTAGCGCGAGGGGGAGGTAATGAAAAACTGTTTTTT. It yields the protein CASSLARGGGNEKLFF.

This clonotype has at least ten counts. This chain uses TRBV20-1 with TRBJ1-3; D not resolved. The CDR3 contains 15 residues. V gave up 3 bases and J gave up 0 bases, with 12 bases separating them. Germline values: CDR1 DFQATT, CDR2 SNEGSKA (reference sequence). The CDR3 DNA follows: TGCAGTGCTAGTCGACTGACCCGCTCTGGAAACACCATATATTTT. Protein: CSASRLTRSGNTIYF.

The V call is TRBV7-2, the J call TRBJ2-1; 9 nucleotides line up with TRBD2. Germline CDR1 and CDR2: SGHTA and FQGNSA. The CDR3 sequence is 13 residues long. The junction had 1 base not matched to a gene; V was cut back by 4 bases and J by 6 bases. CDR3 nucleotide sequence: TGTGCCAGCAGCTGGCGGGAGGGCAATGAGCAGTTCTTC. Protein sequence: CASSWREGNEQFF. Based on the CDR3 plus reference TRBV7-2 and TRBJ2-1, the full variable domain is GAGVSQSPSNKVTEKGKDVELRCDPISGHTALYWYRQSLGQGLEFLIYFQGNSAPDKSGLPSDRFSAERTGGSVSTLTIQRTQQEDSAVYLCASSWREGNEQFFGPGTRLTVL.

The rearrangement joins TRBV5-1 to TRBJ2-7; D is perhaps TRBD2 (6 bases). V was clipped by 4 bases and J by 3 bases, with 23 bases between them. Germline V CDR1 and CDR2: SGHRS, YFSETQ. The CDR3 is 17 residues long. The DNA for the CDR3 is TGCGCCAGCAGCCCACTCCCCACTAGCCCTACGGACTACGAGCAGTACTTC. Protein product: CASSPLPTSPTDYEQYF. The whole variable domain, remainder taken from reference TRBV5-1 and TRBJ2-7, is KAGVTQTPRYLIKTRGQQVTLSCSPISGHRSVSWYQQTPGQGLQFLFEYFSETQRNKGNFPGRFSGRQFSNSRSEMNVSTLELGDSALYLCASSPLPTSPTDYEQYFGPGTRLTVT.

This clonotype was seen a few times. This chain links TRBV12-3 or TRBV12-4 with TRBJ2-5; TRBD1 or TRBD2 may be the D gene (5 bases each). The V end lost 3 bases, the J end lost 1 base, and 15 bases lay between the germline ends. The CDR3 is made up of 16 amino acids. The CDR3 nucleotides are TGTGCCAGCAGTTTGGGGCGGGCCTCAGCCCAAGAGACCCAGTACTTC. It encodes CASSLGRASAQETQYF.

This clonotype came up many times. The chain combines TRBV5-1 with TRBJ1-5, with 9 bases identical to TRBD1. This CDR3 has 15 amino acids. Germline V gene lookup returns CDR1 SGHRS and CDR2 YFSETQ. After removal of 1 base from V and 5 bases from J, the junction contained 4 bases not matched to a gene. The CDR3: CASSLFGDRDQPQHF. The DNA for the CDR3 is TGCGCCAGCAGCTTGTTTGGGGACAGGGATCAGCCCCAGCATTTT.

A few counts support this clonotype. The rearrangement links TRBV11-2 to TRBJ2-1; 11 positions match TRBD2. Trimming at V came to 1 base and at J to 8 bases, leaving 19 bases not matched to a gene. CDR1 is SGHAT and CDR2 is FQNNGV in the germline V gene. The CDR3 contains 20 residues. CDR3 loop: CASSLVGNSGRAFYFYEQFF. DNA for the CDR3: TGTGCCAGCAGCTTAGTGGGTAATAGCGGGAGGGCCTTTTATTTTTATGAGCAGTTCTTC.

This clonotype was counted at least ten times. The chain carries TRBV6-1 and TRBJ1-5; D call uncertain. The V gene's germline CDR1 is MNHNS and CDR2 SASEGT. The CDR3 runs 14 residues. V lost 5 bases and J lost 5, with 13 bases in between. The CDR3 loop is CASSRAREDQPQHF. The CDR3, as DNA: TGTGCCAGCAGTAGAGCCCGGGAGGATCAGCCCCAGCATTTT.

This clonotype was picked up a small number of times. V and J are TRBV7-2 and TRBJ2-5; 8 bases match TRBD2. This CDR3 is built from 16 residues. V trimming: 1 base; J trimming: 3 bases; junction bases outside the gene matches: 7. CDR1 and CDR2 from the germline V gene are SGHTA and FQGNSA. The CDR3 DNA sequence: TGTGCCAGCAGCTTAGGGGCGGGAGGTCGAGAAGAGACCCAGTACTTC. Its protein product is CASSLGAGGREETQYF.

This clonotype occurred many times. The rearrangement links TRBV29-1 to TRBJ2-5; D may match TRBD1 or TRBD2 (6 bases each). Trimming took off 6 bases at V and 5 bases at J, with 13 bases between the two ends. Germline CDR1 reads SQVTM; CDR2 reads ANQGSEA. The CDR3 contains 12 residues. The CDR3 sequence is CSVGGTWETQYF. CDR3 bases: TGCAGCGTAGGCGGGACATGGGAGACCCAGTACTTC.

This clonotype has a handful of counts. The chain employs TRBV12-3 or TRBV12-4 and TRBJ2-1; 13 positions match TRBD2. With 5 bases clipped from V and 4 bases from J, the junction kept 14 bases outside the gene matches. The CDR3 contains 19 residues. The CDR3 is CASSPLVGRTSGSYNEQFF. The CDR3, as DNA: TGTGCCAGCAGTCCACTTGTAGGAAGGACTAGCGGGAGTTACAATGAGCAGTTCTTC.